This T cell receptor (beta chain) was retrieved from a study of CD8+CD57+ T cells in acquired aplastic anemia. Overall study context: Sorted CD4+ plus CD8+ cells gave DNA averaging around 3.2 ug. Study conclusions and caveats: Almost 30 CD8+ CDR3 sequences occurred in both the patients and the controls.

Profiling of TCR beta VDJ combinations and CDR3 sequences used genomic DNA as template. Via MiXCR, TCRdb re-called the reads, giving one row per CDR3 protein. The sample lists 150,000 to 180,000 distinct CDR3 sequences, about 50% occurring once. Previously, flow cytometry had revealed CD8+CD57+ cell expansion in the patients chosen for sequencing. As to this clonotype: Its antigen is currently unknown.

Between the trimmed V and J ends, which lost 4 bases and 6 bases, there was a span of 6 bases. This CDR3 region has 12 residues. The V gene's germline CDR1 is LGHNA and CDR2 YNFKEQ. The material sequenced was sorted CD4+, CD8+, or CD8+CD57+ T cells (not recorded which) from PBMCs. The TCR was taken from a human donor with aplastic anemia. The J gene is TRBJ2-2, the V gene TRBV4-2; possibly TRBD2 for D (6 bases). As DNA, the CDR3 is TGTGCCAGCAGCCTAGCGGCCGGGGAGCTGTTTTTT. Amino acids: CASSLAAGELFF.